This T cell receptor (beta chain) was sequenced during a study of cytomegalovirus exposure and HLA in healthy donors. Study outcomes and limitations: TCR beta chain V- and J-gene trimming was linked, in a later analysis, to a missense variant in DCLRE1C. The sole available immune exposure information was CMV serostatus. Donors belonging to an Asian-associated ancestry cluster reportedly showed fewer N-insertions in productive TCRs than the 666-donor mean, according to what a later analysis found. A classifier reportedly called cytomegalovirus status with high sensitivity and specificity.

As for this clone: Antigen specificity is unknown.

The PCR ran on 60 Vbeta and 13 Jbeta primers. Method: immunoSEQ multiplex PCR; TCRdb's copy keeps in-frame clones and lacks some. This sample has roughly 150,000 clones; over 70% occur once, and the top ten carry 6.5% to 9%. The source material was PBMCs. The receptor comes from a woman in her thirties or forties in good health and CMV-seropositive.

The CDR3 nucleotides read TGTGCCATCAGACCCTCCGGGACAGGATTAGTCCGAGGAAACACCATATATTTT. Translated: CAIRPSGTGLVRGNTIYF. J is TRBJ1-3 and V is TRBV10-3, with 8 nucleotides matching TRBD1. This CDR3 region has 18 residues. V shed 6 bases, J shed 4 bases, and the junction held 17 bases outside the gene matches. Per the germline V gene, CDR1 is ENHRY and CDR2 is SYGVKD.